The entry below describes one T cell receptor beta chain. Its antigen is still unknown. Assay: immunoSEQ multiplex PCR; the TCRdb copy retains only in-frame clones and omits some. Seen here are around 1,900,000 clones, around 93% observed once, and the top ten hold about 1.6%. Naive CD8 cells lacked CD45RO, underwent positive selection for CCR7 and left out terminally differentiated effector memory CD45RA+ cells. These data belong to a study of shared clonotypes between healthy human individuals. Whole-study context: Each donor's CD8 memory used one plate, CD8 naive two, each CD4 subset three.

Findings and limits, study-wide: Clonotypes shared by all four donors outscored non-shared clonotypes in generation probability. Measured sharing among donors was expected to vary with sequencing depth.

The germline V gene encodes CDR1 MNHEY and CDR2 SVGAGI. CDR3 length: 15 residues. With 6 bases removed from V and 0 bases from J, the gap between germline ends came to 14 bases. The source of this sequence is a man younger than 35 in good health. Some clones in this sample may be carry-over from other donors' samples. The sample was naive CD8+ T cells from PBMCs. This chain uses TRBV6-5 with TRBJ2-5; D is unresolved. CDR3: CASSPRVEHQETQYF. In nucleotides, the CDR3 is TGTGCCAGCAGCCCTAGGGTTGAACACCAAGAGACCCAGTACTTC.